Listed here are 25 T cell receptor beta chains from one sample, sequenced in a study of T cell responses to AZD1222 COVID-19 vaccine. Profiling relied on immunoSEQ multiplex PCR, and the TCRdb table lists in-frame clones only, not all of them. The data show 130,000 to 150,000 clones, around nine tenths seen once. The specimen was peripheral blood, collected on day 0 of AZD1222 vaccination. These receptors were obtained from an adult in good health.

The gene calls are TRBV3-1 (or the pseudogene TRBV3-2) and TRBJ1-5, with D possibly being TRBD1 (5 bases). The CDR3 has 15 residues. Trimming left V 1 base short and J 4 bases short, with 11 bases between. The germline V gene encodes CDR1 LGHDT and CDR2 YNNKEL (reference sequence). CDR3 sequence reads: CASSQASGDNQPQHF. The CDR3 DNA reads TGTGCCAGCAGCCAAGCATCGGGGGATAATCAGCCCCAGCATTTT.

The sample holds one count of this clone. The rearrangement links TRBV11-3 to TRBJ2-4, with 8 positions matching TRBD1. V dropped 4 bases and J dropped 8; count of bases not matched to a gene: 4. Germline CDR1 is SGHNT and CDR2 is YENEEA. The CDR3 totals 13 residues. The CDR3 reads CASSYDRGDIQYF. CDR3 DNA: TGTGCCAGCAGCTACGACAGGGGCGACATTCAGTACTTC.

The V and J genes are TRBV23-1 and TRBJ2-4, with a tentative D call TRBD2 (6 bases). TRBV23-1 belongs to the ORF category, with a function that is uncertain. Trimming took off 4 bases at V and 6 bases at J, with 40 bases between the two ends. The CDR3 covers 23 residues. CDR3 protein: CASSRSLEGDIKPDYQEINIQYF. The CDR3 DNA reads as TGCGCCAGCAGTCGGTCGTTGGAGGGCGACATCAAACCAGACTACCAGGAGATAAACATTCAGTACTTC.

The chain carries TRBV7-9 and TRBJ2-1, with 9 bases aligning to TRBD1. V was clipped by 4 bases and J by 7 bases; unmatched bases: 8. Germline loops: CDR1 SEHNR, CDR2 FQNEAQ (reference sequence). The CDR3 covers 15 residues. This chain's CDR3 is CASSSRDREGNEQFF. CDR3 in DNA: TGTGCCAGCAGCTCCCGGGACAGGGAAGGGAATGAGCAGTTCTTC.

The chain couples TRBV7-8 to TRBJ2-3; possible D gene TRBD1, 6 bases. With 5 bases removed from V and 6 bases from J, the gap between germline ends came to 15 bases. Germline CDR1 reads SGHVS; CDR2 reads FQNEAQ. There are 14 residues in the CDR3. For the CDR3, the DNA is TGTGCCAGCAGCCTTACAGGGCCGGTGGATACGCAGTATTTT. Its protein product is CASSLTGPVDTQYF.

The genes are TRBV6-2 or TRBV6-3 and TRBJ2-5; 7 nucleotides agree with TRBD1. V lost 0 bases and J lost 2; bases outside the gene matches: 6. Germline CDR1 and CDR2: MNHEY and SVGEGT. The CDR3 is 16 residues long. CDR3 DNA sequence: TGTGCCAGCAGTTACTCGATCTTCAGGGGGCAAGAGACCCAGTACTTC. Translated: CASSYSIFRGQETQYF.

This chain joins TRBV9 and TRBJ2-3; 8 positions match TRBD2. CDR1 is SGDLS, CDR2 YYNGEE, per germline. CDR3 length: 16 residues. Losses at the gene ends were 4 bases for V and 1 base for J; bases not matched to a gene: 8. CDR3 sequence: CASSPTGGMGTDTQYF. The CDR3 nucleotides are TGTGCCAGCAGCCCGACGGGAGGGATGGGCACAGATACGCAGTATTTT.

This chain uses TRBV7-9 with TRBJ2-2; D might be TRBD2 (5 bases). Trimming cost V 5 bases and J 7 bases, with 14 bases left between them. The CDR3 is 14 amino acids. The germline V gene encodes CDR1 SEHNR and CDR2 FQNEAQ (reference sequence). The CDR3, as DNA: TGTGCCAGCAGCCAAGGGAGAAAGTTCGGGGAGCTGTTTTTT. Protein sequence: CASSQGRKFGELFF.

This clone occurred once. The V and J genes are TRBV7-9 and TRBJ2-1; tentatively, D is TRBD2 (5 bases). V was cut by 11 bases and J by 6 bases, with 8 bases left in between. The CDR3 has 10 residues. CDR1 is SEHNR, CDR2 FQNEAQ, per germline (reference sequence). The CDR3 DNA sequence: TGTGCCTGCCGGGGCAATGAGCAGTTCTTC. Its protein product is CACRGNEQFF. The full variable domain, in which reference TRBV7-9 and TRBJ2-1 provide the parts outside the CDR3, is DTGVSQNPRHKITKRGQNVTFRCDPISEHNRLYWYRQTLGQGPEFLTYFQNEAQLEKSRLLSDRFSAERPKGSFSTLEIQRTEQGDSAMYLCACRGNEQFFGPGTRLTVL.

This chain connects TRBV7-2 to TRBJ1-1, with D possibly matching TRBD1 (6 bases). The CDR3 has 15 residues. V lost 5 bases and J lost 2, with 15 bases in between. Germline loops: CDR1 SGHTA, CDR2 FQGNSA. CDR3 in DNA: TGTGCCAGCAGCATCAGGGGACGGATTAACACTGAAGCTTTCTTT. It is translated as CASSIRGRINTEAFF.

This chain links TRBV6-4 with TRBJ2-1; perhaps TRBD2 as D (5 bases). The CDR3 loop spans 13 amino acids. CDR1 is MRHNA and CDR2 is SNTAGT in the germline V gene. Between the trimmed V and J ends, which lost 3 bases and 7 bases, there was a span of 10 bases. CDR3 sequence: CASSERTFNEQFF. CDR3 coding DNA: TGTGCCAGCAGTGAAAGGACTTTTAATGAGCAGTTCTTC.

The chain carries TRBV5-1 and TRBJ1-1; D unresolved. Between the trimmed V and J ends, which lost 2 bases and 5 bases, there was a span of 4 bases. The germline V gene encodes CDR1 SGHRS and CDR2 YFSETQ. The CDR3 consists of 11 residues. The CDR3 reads CASSFGTEAFF. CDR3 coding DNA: TGCGCCAGCAGCTTTGGGACTGAAGCTTTCTTT.

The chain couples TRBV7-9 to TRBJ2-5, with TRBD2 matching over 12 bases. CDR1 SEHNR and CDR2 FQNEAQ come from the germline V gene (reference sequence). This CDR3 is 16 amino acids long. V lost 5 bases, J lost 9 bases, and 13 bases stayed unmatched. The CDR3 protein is CASSRRTSGAPGAQYF. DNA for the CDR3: TGTGCCAGCAGCCGCAGGACTAGCGGGGCGCCGGGGGCCCAGTACTTC. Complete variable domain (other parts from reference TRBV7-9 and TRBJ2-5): DTGVSQNPRHKITKRGQNVTFRCDPISEHNRLYWYRQTLGQGPEFLTYFQNEAQLEKSRLLSDRFSAERPKGSFSTLEIQRTEQGDSAMYLCASSRRTSGAPGAQYFGPGTRLLVL.

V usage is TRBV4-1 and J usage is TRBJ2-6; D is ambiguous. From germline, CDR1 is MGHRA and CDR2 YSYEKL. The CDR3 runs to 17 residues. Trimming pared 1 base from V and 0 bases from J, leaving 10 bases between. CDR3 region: CASSQGEFTSGANVLTF. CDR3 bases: TGCGCCAGCAGCCAAGGGGAATTTACCTCTGGGGCCAACGTCCTGACTTTC.

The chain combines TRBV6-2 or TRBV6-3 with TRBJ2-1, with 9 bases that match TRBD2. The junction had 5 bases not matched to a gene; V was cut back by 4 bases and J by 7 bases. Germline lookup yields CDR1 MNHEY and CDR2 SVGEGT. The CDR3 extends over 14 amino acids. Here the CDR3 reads CASSSRGGLNEQFF. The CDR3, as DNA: TGTGCCAGCAGTTCGCGGGGGGGCCTGAATGAGCAGTTCTTC.

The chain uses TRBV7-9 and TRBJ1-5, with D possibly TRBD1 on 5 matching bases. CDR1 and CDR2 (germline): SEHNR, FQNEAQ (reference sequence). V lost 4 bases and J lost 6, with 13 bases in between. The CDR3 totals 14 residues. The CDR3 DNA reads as TGTGCCAGCAGCTCGCGGGACCAAACTCAGCCCCAGCATTTT. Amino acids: CASSSRDQTQPQHF.

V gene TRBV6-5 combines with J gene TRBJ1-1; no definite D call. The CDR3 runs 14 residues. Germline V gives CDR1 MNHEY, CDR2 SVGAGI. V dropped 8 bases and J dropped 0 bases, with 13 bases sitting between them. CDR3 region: CASSPETLNTEAFF. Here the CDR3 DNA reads TGTGCCAGCTCACCAGAGACCTTGAACACTGAAGCTTTCTTT.

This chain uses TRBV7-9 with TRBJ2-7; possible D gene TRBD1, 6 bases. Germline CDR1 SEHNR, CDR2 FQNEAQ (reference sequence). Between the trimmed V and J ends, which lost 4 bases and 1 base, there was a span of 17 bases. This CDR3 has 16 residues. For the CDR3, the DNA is TGTGCCAGCAGCTCGCGACGGGACACCCGTTCCTACGAGCAGTACTTC. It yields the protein CASSSRRDTRSYEQYF.

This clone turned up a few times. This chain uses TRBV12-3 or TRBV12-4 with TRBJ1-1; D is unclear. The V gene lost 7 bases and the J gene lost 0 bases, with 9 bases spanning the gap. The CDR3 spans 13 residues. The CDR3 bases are TGTGCCAGCATTAGGCAGTTGAACACTGAAGCTTTCTTT. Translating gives CASIRQLNTEAFF.

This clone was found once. The CDR3 coding sequence is TGTGCCAGCAGTGAAGTATATAGGCCGAACACTGAAGCTTTCTTT. Protein: CASSEVYRPNTEAFF. The chain links TRBV6-1 to TRBJ1-1, with unresolved D. The V and J ends lost 1 base and 1 base respectively, with 10 bases between them. The CDR3 covers 15 residues. Germline V lookup: CDR1 MNHNS, CDR2 SASEGT.

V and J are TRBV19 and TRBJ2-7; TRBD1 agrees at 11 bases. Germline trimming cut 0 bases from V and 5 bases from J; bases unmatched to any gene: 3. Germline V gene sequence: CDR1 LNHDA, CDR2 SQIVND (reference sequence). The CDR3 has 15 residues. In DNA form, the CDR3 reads TGTGCCAGTAGTATAGATCTGGGACAGGGGGACGAGCAGTACTTC. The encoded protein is CASSIDLGQGDEQYF. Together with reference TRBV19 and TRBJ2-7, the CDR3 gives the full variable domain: DGGITQSPKYLFRKEGQNVTLSCEQNLNHDAMYWYRQDPGQGLRLIYYSQIVNDFQKGDIAEGYSVSREKKESFPLTVTSAQKNPTAFYLCASSIDLGQGDEQYFGPGTRLTVT.

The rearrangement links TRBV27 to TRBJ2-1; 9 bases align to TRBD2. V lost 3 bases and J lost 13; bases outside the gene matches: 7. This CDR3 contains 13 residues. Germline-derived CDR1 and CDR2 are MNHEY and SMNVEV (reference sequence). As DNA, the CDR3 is TGTGCCAGCAGTTTGCCGGGACTAGCAAATCAGTTCTTC. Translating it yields CASSLPGLANQFF.

CDR3 in amino acids: CASTAYNTEAFF. CDR3 bases: TGCGCCAGCACTGCCTATAACACTGAAGCTTTCTTT. The rearrangement joins TRBV4-1 to TRBJ1-1, with D hard to call. The CDR3 consists of 12 residues. Germline CDR1 is MGHRA and CDR2 is YSYEKL. The ends were cut back, 7 bases at V and 2 bases at J, with 8 bases in the middle.

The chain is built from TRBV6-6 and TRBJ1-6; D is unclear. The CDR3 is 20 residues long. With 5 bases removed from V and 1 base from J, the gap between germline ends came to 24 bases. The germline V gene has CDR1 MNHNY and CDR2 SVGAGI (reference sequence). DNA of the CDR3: TGTGCCAGCAGTCCCCTTGAGGACGTCCGGCATACATCCTATAATTCACCCCTCCACTTT. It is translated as CASSPLEDVRHTSYNSPLHF.

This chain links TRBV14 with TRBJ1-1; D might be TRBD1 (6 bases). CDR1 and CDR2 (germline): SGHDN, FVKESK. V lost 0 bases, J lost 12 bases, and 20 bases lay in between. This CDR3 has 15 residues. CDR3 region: CASSQDIVRNRVTFF. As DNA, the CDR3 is TGTGCCAGCAGCCAAGATATCGTGAGGAACAGGGTAACTTTCTTT.